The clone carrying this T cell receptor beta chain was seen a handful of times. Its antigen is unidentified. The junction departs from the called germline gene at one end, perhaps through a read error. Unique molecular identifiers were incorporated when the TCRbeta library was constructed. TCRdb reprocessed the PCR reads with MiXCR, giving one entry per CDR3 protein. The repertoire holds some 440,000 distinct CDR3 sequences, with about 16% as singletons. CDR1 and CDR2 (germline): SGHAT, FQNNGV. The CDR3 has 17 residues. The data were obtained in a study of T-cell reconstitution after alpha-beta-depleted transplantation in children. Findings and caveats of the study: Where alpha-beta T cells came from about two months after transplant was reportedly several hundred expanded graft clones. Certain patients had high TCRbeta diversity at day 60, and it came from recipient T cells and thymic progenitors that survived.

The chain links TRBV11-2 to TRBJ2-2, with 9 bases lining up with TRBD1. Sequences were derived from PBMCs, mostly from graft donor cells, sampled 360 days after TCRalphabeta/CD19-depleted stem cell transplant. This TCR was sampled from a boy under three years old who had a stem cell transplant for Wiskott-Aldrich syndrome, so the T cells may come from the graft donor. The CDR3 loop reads CASTLPYRGRNTGELFF. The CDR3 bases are TGTGCCAGCACCTTACCCTACAGGGGGCGCAACACCGGGGAGCTGTTTTTT.